This T cell receptor (beta chain) was retrieved from a study of CD8 T cells in Susac syndrome. With 9 bases clipped from V and 5 bases from J, the junction kept 9 bases outside the gene matches. The CDR3 runs to 14 residues. Germline CDR1 is MNHEY and CDR2 is SMNVEV (reference sequence). A quantity of roughly 0.5 to 1 ug RNA underwent reverse transcription using random hexamers. TCRdb re-analysed the immunoSEQ multiplex PCR reads in MiXCR, keeping a single row per CDR3 protein. In the table there are roughly 170,000 distinct CDR3 sequences, around 93% of which are singletons. Sequencing of TCR beta drew on CD8+ and CD4+ T cells from blood. TEMRA cells were enriched by FACS, while CD8+ and CD4+ T cells were obtained through a negative isolation that was performed magnetically.

J is TRBJ1-5 and V is TRBV27, with TRBD1 identical over 8 bases. This receptor was obtained from a human donor with multiple sclerosis. Material for sequencing was CD4+ T cells from PBMCs. The DNA for the CDR3 is TGTGCCAGTGGCCGCGGGACAGGTGATCAGCCCCAGCATTTT. It is translated as CASGRGTGDQPQHF.